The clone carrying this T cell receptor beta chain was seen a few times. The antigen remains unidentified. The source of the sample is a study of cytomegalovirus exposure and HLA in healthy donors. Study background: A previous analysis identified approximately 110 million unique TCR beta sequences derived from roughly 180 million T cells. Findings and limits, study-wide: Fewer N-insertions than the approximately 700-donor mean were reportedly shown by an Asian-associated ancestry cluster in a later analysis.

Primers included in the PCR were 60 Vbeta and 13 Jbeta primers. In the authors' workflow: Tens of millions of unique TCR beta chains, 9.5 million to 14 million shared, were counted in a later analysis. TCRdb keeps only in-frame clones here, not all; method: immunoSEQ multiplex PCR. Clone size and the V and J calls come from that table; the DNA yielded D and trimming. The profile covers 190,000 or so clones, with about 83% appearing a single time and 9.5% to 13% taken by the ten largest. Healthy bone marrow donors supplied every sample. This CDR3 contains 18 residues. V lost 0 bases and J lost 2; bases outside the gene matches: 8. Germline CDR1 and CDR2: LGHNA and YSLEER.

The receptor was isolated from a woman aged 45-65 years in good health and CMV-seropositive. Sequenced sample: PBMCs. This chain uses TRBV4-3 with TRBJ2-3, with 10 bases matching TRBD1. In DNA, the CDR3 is TGCGCCAGCAGCCAAGAGGCTGAGGGACAGGGGATCACAGATACGCAGTATTTT. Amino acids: CASSQEAEGQGITDTQYF.